These T cell receptor beta chains were read from a single sample in a study of cytomegalovirus exposure and HLA in healthy donors. Using immunoSEQ multiplex PCR, the repertoire was profiled, and TCRdb retains in-frame clones only, with some absent. Among 70,000 to 90,000 clones, 70% to 85% were seen once, and the ten largest hold 15% to 20%. Sequencing used PBMCs. Receptors originate from a man in his 70s in good health and CMV-seropositive. CDR3s include the opening cysteine and the closing phenylalanine or tryptophan. The order of the fields is V gene, J gene, clone size, D gene, CDR3 protein, CDR3 DNA. A D gene is named only where the DNA matches it firmly. Rows may omit the clone size; those that give it use once, few, many or a size class.

TRBV29-1	TRBJ2-7	.	.	CSVAAPRGEQYF	TGCAGCGTTGCTGCCCCCCGCGGGGAGCAGTACTTC
TRBV4-1	TRBJ2-7	.	TRBD1	CASSQIIGQGYEQYF	TGCGCCAGCAGCCAAATAATAGGACAGGGCTACGAGCAGTACTTC
TRBV7-2	TRBJ2-5	.	TRBD2	CASSLGGFGLAGETQYF	TGTGCCAGCAGCTTAGGCGGTTTTGGACTAGCAGGGGAGACCCAGTACTTC
TRBV10-3	TRBJ2-5	.	.	CAISGYTQETQYF	TGTGCCATCAGTGGGTACACACAAGAGACCCAGTACTTC
TRBV5-4	TRBJ2-5	.	.	CASRRGGGETQYF	TGTGCCAGCAGACGAGGGGGGGGAGAGACCCAGTACTTC
TRBV6-1	TRBJ2-3	few	.	CASSAGTSEDTQYF	TGTGCCAGCAGTGCCGGGACTTCGGAAGATACGCAGTATTTT
TRBV5-1	TRBJ2-5	.	TRBD1	CASSLYTTGGLGTQYF	TGCGCCAGCAGCTTGTATACGACAGGGGGCCTCGGGACCCAGTACTTC
TRBV25-1	TRBJ2-2	.	TRBD1	CASRKKGQGNTGELFF	TGTGCCAGCAGAAAGAAGGGACAGGGGAACACCGGGGAGCTGTTTTTT
TRBV28	TRBJ2-3	.	TRBD2	CASKSSGTTDTQYF	TGTGCCAGCAAGTCTAGCGGGACGACAGATACGCAGTATTTT
TRBV7-3	TRBJ2-7	.	.	CASSLTGGGIGEQYF	TGTGCCAGCAGCTTAACGGGAGGGGGGATAGGCGAGCAGTACTTC
TRBV11-2	TRBJ2-3	.	TRBD2	CASSLRGYTDTQYF	TGTGCCAGCAGCTTGCGGGGGTACACAGATACGCAGTATTTT
TRBV19	TRBJ1-4	.	.	CASSGGGPREKLFF	TGTGCCAGTAGTGGGGGAGGGCCCCGGGAAAAACTGTTTTTT
TRBV21-1	TRBJ1-2	.	.	CASSNGQRVSYGYTF	TGTGCCAGCAGCAACGGACAGAGGGTTTCCTATGGCTACACCTTC
TRBV7-9	TRBJ2-2	.	.	CASRSEANTGELFF	TGTGCCAGCAGGAGCGAGGCTAACACCGGGGAGCTGTTTTTT
TRBV5-4	TRBJ2-2	.	.	CASSLVGQNGGELFF	TGTGCCAGCAGCTTGGTCGGACAGAACGGCGGGGAGCTGTTTTTT
TRBV7-2	TRBJ2-1	once	.	CASSPQYNEQFF	TGTGCCAGCAGCCCCCAATACAATGAGCAGTTCTTC
TRBV21-1	TRBJ2-3	.	.	CASIKKTSGGCTDTQYF	TGTGCCAGCATCAAAAAGACTAGCGGGGGATGCACAGATACGCAGTATTTT
TRBV21-1	TRBJ2-3	.	.	CASSNGTGWSDTQYF	TGTGCCAGCAGCAATGGGACAGGGTGGTCCGATACGCAGTATTTT
TRBV19	TRBJ1-6	.	TRBD1	CASSLEGGGSSPLHF	TGTGCCAGTAGCCTAGAAGGGGGCGGAAGTTCACCCCTCCACTTT
TRBV29-1	TRBJ1-1	.	TRBD1	CSVASSTQGAEAFF	TGCAGCGTTGCATCCTCCACCCAGGGGGCAGAAGCTTTCTTT
TRBV4-3	TRBJ2-7	.	.	CASSPQSGNTYEQYF	TGCGCCAGCAGCCCTCAATCGGGGAACACCTACGAGCAGTACTTC
TRBV15	TRBJ1-4	.	TRBD1	CATSTGTEATNEKLFF	TGTGCCACCAGCACAGGGACAGAAGCAACTAATGAAAAACTGTTTTTT
TRBV16	TRBJ1-3	.	.	CASTLNSGNTIYF	TGTGCCAGCACGCTTAACAGTGGAAACACCATATATTTT
TRBV9	TRBJ1-6	.	.	CASSFLEDSPLHF	TGTGCCAGCAGCTTCCTCGAGGATTCACCCCTCCACTTT
TRBV6-1	TRBJ2-7	.	TRBD2	CASRDSGRGSEQYF	TGTGCCAGCAGGGATAGCGGGAGGGGATCCGAGCAGTACTTC
TRBV7-9	TRBJ1-5	.	TRBD1	CASSSTGGAGNQPQHF	TGTGCCAGCAGCTCGACAGGGGGTGCGGGCAATCAGCCCCAGCATTTT
TRBV18	TRBJ1-5	.	TRBD1	CASSGQGAGNQPQHF	TGTGCCAGCTCAGGGCAGGGGGCAGGCAATCAGCCCCAGCATTTT
TRBV6-6	TRBJ1-2	.	.	CASSASGSRGYTF	TGTGCCAGCAGTGCGTCGGGTTCAAGAGGCTACACCTTC
TRBV5-1	TRBJ1-4	.	.	CASSQTATNEKLFF	TGCGCCAGCAGCCAGACAGCAACTAATGAAAAACTGTTTTTT
TRBV7-8	TRBJ2-3	.	.	CASSSHGGTDTQYF	TGTGCCAGCAGCTCCCACGGGGGAACAGATACGCAGTATTTT
TRBV7-9	TRBJ1-1	.	TRBD1	CASSARGGAIAEAFF	TGTGCCAGCAGCGCCCGAGGGGGCGCGATCGCTGAAGCTTTCTTT
TRBV6-1	TRBJ1-1	.	.	CASTFLGRNTEAFF	TGTGCCAGCACTTTCCTGGGGAGGAACACTGAAGCTTTCTTT
TRBV10-3	TRBJ2-3	once	TRBD1	CAISRQGASTDTQYF	TGTGCCATCAGCCGACAGGGGGCCAGCACAGATACGCAGTATTTT
TRBV28	TRBJ1-1	.	TRBD1	CASSLDRGWNTEAFF	TGTGCCAGCAGTTTGGACAGGGGATGGAACACTGAAGCTTTCTTT
TRBV5-4	TRBJ2-1	.	.	CASSWGSGVREQFF	TGTGCCAGCAGCTGGGGGTCGGGAGTGAGGGAGCAGTTCTTC
TRBV21-1	TRBJ1-2	.	.	CASSKQTGGCYGYTF	TGTGCCAGCAGCAAACAGACAGGGGGCTGCTATGGCTACACCTTC
TRBV30	TRBJ2-7	few	TRBD1	CAWSGQGQGAYEQYF	TGTGCCTGGAGCGGACAGGGACAGGGGGCCTACGAGCAGTACTTC
TRBV5-1	TRBJ2-5	.	TRBD1	CASSWGTGQETQYF	TGCGCCAGCAGCTGGGGGACAGGTCAAGAGACCCAGTACTTC
TRBV11-2	TRBJ2-7	.	TRBD2	CASSLQEGGSLYEQYF	TGTGCCAGCAGCTTACAAGAGGGCGGGAGCCTCTACGAGCAGTACTTC
TRBV2	TRBJ2-1	.	TRBD2	CASTQGTSGRYNEQFF	TGTGCCAGCACCCAAGGGACTAGCGGGAGGTACAATGAGCAGTTCTTC
TRBV11-2	TRBJ1-1	.	.	CASSPRGMTEAFF	TGTGCCAGCAGCCCTAGAGGGATGACTGAAGCTTTCTTT
TRBV6-1	TRBJ2-3	.	.	CASSQDSNTDTQYF	TGTGCCAGCAGTCAGGACAGTAACACAGATACGCAGTATTTT
TRBV18	TRBJ2-1	.	TRBD2	CASSPRTSGDEQFF	TGTGCCAGCTCACCACGGACTAGCGGCGATGAGCAGTTCTTC
TRBV6-5	TRBJ2-1	.	.	CASKRDSSSYNEQFF	TGTGCCAGCAAACGGGACTCGAGCTCCTACAATGAGCAGTTCTTC
TRBV11-2	TRBJ2-1	.	.	CASSLDVATYNEQFF	TGTGCCAGCAGCTTAGATGTAGCGACGTACAATGAGCAGTTCTTC
TRBV28	TRBJ2-7	.	.	CASNPGGAQPEQYF	TGTGCCAGCAACCCTGGGGGGGCACAGCCCGAGCAGTACTTC
TRBV5-1	TRBJ2-2	.	.	CASSLGQNTGELFF	TGCGCCAGCAGCTTGGGACAAAACACCGGGGAGCTGTTTTTT
TRBV30	TRBJ2-6	.	.	CAWSVLTTTGANVLTF	TGTGCCTGGAGTGTACTAACTACCACTGGGGCCAACGTCCTGACTTTC
TRBV6-1	TRBJ2-3	few	TRBD2	CASSEQASGRMDTQYF	TGTGCCAGCAGTGAACAGGCTAGCGGGAGGATGGATACGCAGTATTTT
TRBV28	TRBJ1-2	.	TRBD1	CASSLFPGQGDGYTF	TGTGCCAGCAGTTTGTTCCCGGGACAGGGCGATGGCTACACCTTC
TRBV6-1	TRBJ2-1	.	.	CASRPWGEEQFF	TGTGCCAGCAGACCGTGGGGGGAGGAGCAGTTCTTC
TRBV5-4	TRBJ2-1	.	.	CASSPDISYNEQFF	TGTGCCAGCAGCCCTGACATCTCCTACAATGAGCAGTTCTTC
TRBV29-1	TRBJ2-2	.	TRBD2	CSVDSPSERGGLVGELFF	TGCAGCGTTGACTCCCCCTCTGAGCGGGGGGGCCTGGTCGGGGAGCTGTTTTTT
TRBV28	TRBJ1-5	.	.	CASSWGVINQPQHF	TGTGCCAGCAGTTGGGGGGTAATCAATCAGCCCCAGCATTTT
TRBV18	TRBJ2-2	once	TRBD1	CASSPGTGNTGELFF	TGTGCCAGCTCACCTGGGACAGGGAACACCGGGGAGCTGTTTTTT
TRBV19	TRBJ2-2	.	.	CASRTGVTGELFF	TGTGCCAGTAGGACGGGAGTCACCGGGGAGCTGTTTTTT
TRBV6-1	TRBJ2-3	.	TRBD2	CASTTGGPGDTQYF	TGTGCCAGCACAACGGGGGGGCCCGGAGATACGCAGTATTTT
TRBV7-2	TRBJ2-5	.	TRBD2	CASSPAGEQETQYF	TGTGCCAGCAGCCCCGCGGGAGAGCAAGAGACCCAGTACTTC